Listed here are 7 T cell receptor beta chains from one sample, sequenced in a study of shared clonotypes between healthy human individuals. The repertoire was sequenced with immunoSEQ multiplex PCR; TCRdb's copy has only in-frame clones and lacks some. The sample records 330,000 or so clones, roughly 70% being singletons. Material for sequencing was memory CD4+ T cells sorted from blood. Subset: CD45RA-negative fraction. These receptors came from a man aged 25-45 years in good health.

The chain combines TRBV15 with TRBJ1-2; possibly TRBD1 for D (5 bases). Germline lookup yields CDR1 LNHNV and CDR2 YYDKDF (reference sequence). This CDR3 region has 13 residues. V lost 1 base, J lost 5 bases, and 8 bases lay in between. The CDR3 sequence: CATSRVGDYGYTF. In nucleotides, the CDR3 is TGTGCCACCAGCAGAGTAGGGGATTATGGCTACACCTTC.

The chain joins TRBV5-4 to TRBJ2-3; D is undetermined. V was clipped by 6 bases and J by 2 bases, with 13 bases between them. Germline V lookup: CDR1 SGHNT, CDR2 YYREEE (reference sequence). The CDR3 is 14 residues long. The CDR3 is CASISAPNTDTQYF. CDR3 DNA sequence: TGTGCCAGCATATCGGCGCCAAACACAGATACGCAGTATTTT.

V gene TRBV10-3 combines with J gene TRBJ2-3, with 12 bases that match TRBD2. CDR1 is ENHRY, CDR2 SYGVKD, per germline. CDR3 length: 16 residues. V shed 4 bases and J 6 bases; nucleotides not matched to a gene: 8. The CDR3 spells CAISGSSGRDRDTQYF. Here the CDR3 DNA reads TGTGCCATCAGTGGTTCTAGCGGGAGGGATCGGGATACGCAGTATTTT.

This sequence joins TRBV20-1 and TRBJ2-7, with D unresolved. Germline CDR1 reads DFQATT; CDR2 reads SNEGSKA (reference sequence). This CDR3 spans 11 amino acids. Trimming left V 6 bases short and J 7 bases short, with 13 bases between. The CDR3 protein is CSAPLGIEQYF. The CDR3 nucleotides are TGCAGTGCCCCCCTCGGAATTGAGCAGTACTTC.

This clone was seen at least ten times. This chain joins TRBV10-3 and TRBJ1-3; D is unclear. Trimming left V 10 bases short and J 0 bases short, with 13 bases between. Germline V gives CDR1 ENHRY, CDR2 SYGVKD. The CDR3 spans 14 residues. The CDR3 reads CATSGFFSGNTIYF. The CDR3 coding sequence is TGTGCCACCAGCGGGTTTTTCTCTGGAAACACCATATATTTT.

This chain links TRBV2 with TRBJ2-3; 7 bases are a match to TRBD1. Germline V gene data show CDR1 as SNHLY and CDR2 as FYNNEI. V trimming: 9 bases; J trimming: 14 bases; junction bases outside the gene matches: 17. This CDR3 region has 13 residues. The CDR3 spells CASTGTAQIGRYF. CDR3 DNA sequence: TGTGCCAGTACCGGGACAGCCCAAATTGGGCGGTATTTT.

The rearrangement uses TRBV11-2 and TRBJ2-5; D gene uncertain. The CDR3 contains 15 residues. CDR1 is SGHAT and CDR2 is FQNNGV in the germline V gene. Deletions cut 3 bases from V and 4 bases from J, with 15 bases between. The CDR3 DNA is TGTGCCAGCAGCTTCCCCGCGGTGGTTACAGAGACCCAGTACTTC. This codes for CASSFPAVVTETQYF.